Sequencing of this T cell receptor (beta chain) was carried out in a study of CD4 T cells in relation to SARS-CoV-2 and coronaviruses. Study outcomes and limitations: In roughly 60% of donors, memory CD4+ clonotypes crossrecognized SARS-CoV-2 and at least one common cold coronavirus spike.

The assay was immunoSEQ multiplex PCR, and TCRdb's table has in-frame clones only and misses some. This table has 60,000 or so clones, approximately 94% appearing once. Between the trimmed V and J ends, which lost 4 bases and 4 bases, there was a span of 10 bases. The CDR3 spans 13 residues. Germline V gives CDR1 LNHDA, CDR2 SQIVND (reference sequence). Before the COVID-19 pandemic, during about 2011-2019, CD4+ T cells were taken from unexposed donors. To note about this clone: The antigen is undetermined.

The sequencing sample was made of naive CD4+ T cells from PBMCs. Subset: naive CD4+ T cells isolated by negative enrichment. This rearrangement joins TRBV19 to TRBJ1-2; tentatively, D is TRBD1 (6 bases). This TCR derives from a human donor in good health. The CDR3 loop is CASSKRDIYGYTF. The CDR3 DNA is TGTGCCAGTAGTAAACGGGACATCTATGGCTACACCTTC.